Below are 8 T cell receptor beta chains sequenced from a single sample in a study of blood T cell repertoires in COVID-19. Profiling relied on immunoSEQ multiplex PCR, and the TCRdb table lists in-frame clones only, not all of them. The sample records over 100,000 clones, about 89% being singletons. Sequenced input: peripheral blood. Source of these receptors: a woman aged 70-85 years with COVID-19, enrolled during active disease.

This rearrangement joins TRBV2 to TRBJ1-3; 7 nucleotides align to TRBD1. Germline CDR1 is SNHLY and CDR2 is FYNNEI. Germline trimming cut 4 bases from V and 0 bases from J; bases unmatched to any gene: 3. There are 15 residues in the CDR3. The CDR3 region is CASSGDRNSGNTIYF. The CDR3 DNA is TGTGCCAGCAGTGGGGACAGAAACTCTGGAAACACCATATATTTT.

The V call is TRBV2, the J call TRBJ2-3, with D possibly matching TRBD2 (6 bases). V dropped 7 bases and J dropped 0 bases, with 20 bases sitting between them. The length of the CDR3 is 17 residues. In germline, CDR1 is SNHLY, CDR2 FYNNEI. CDR3 coding DNA: TGTGCCAGCACGGGGCCCCGGCGGGGCCCTAGCACAGATACGCAGTATTTT. This codes for CASTGPRRGPSTDTQYF.

The V call is TRBV5-5, the J call TRBJ1-2; D gene ambiguous. The CDR3 sequence is 13 residues long. The germline CDR1 and CDR2 sequences are SGHKS and YYEKEE (reference sequence). V dropped 2 bases and J dropped 3 bases, with 8 bases sitting between them. CDR3 sequence: CASSFRYDYGYTF. The CDR3 nucleotides read TGTGCCAGCAGCTTCAGGTACGACTATGGCTACACCTTC.

The chain combines TRBV3-1 (or the pseudogene TRBV3-2) with TRBJ2-1; a possible D gene is TRBD2 (6 bases). V dropped 2 bases and J dropped 4 bases, with 9 bases sitting between them. Germline V gene lookup returns CDR1 LGHDT and CDR2 YNNKEL (reference sequence). CDR3 size: 14 residues. The CDR3 sequence is CASSQPGEYNEQFF. The CDR3 coding sequence is TGTGCCAGCAGCCAACCGGGGGAGTACAATGAGCAGTTCTTC.

The V call is TRBV5-1, the J call TRBJ2-5, with TRBD1 matching over 8 bases. Germline-derived CDR1 and CDR2 are SGHRS and YFSETQ. The CDR3 has 13 amino acids. V gave up 5 bases and J gave up 5 bases; unmatched junction bases: 5. Here the CDR3 DNA reads TGCGCCAGCAGGTCAGGGGGCTCGGAGACCCAGTACTTC. It encodes CASRSGGSETQYF.

Worth noting for this clone: Other DNA sequences within the sample encode an identical CDR3. The J gene is TRBJ1-1, the V gene TRBV28; D remains unclear. Germline CDR1 reads MDHEN; CDR2 reads SYDVKM. V lost 2 bases to trimming and J lost 5 bases, with 6 bases between them. CDR3 length equals 12 residues. CDR3 sequence: CASSLPQTEAFF. Here the CDR3 DNA reads TGTGCCAGCAGTTTACCACAGACTGAAGCTTTCTTT. Variable domain in full (rest from reference TRBV28 and TRBJ1-1): DVKVTQSSRYLVKRTGEKVFLECVQDMDHENMFWYRQDPGLGLRLIYFSYDVKMKEKGDIPEGYSVSREKKERFSLILESASTNQTSMYLCASSLPQTEAFFGQGTRLTVV.

The gene calls are TRBV9 and TRBJ1-2; tentatively, D is TRBD1 (6 bases). The CDR3 spans 12 residues. The V gene lost 3 bases and the J gene lost 7 bases, with 10 bases spanning the gap. Germline V lookup: CDR1 SGDLS, CDR2 YYNGEE. CDR3 sequence (DNA): TGTGCCAGCAGCGCGACAGGACGTGGCTACACCTTC. The encoded protein is CASSATGRGYTF.

The chain links TRBV6-4 to TRBJ1-6; D is unresolved. CDR3 length: 18 residues. V lost 6 bases and J lost 10, with 28 bases in between. CDR1 is MRHNA and CDR2 is SNTAGT in the germline V gene. The chain's CDR3 is CASSPTFTRTAPGSPLHF. The DNA of the CDR3 is TGTGCCAGCAGCCCGACCTTTACCCGGACTGCTCCGGGGTCACCCCTCCACTTT.